This section outlines one TCR beta chain sequence together with its context. As yet, its antigen is unknown. Using immunoSEQ multiplex PCR, the repertoire was profiled, and TCRdb retains in-frame clones only, with some absent. The table includes some 180,000 clones, around nine tenths detected once. This entry comes from a study of T cell responses to AZD1222 COVID-19 vaccine. Study-wide points: It was only a handful of AZD1222 recipients who were seropositive at baseline. Repertoires in all cases were sampled only once the peak T cell response had passed.

CDR1 is WSHSY and CDR2 is SAAADI in the germline V gene. Trimming took 7 bases from V and 1 from J, leaving 16 bases between them. CDR3 length equals 15 residues. This sequence originates from an adult in good health. The rearrangement uses TRBV10-2 and TRBJ1-1; maybe TRBD1 (5 bases). Specimen: peripheral blood, collected on day 0 of AZD1222 vaccination. Here the CDR3 reads CASTGMGGTNTEAFF. CDR3 DNA sequence: TGCGCCAGCACTGGGATGGGGGGGACGAACACTGAAGCTTTCTTT.